The clone carrying this T cell receptor (beta chain) was detected ten times or more. Enrolled ophthalmopathy patients presented with a Clinical Activity Score of at least 3, a NOSPECS grade of at least 4, and disease duration under 3 months. This record comes from a study of T cells in Graves' hyperthyroidism and ophthalmopathy. The CDR3 loop spans 13 amino acids. Germline loops: CDR1 MNHEY, CDR2 SVGAGI. Trimming shortened V by 2 bases and J by 6 bases, and 10 bases separated the two germline ends. RNA transcripts served as the template for amplifying TCR beta CDR3 regions. HTBI primers drove first-round RT-PCR of the TCR CDR3. TCRdb fed the multiplex PCR reads into MiXCR, producing one record per CDR3 protein. The sample has a few hundred thousand distinct CDR3 sequences; roughly 16% are singletons.

The TCR sequence derives from a woman between 40 and 50 years old with Graves' ophthalmopathy. The V and J genes are TRBV6-5 and TRBJ1-1, with D perhaps TRBD1 (5 bases). Input material: blood. The CDR3 loop reads CASSYLGGPEAFF. CDR3 nucleotides: TGTGCCAGCAGTTACCTGGGGGGTCCTGAAGCTTTCTTT.